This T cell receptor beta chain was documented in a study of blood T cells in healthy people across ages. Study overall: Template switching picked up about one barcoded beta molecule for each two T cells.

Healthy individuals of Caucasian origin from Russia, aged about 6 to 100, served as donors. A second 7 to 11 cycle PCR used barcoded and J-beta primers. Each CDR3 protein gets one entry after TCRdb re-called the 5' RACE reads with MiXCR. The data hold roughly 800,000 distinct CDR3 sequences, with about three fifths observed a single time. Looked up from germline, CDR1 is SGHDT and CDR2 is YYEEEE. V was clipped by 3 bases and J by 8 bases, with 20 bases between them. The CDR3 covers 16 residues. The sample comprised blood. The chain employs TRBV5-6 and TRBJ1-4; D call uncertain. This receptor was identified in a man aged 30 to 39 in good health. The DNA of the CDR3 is TGTGCCAGCAGCTCTCCCGGAGGCCACGGAGAAGAAAAACTGTTTTTT. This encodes CASSSPGGHGEEKLFF.